This T cell receptor (beta chain) was recorded in a study of CD8 T cells in Susac syndrome. Between the trimmed V and J ends, which lost 4 bases and 7 bases, there was a span of 11 bases. The CDR3 is 12 amino acids. Germline V lookup: CDR1 MNHEY, CDR2 SMNVEV (reference sequence). After extraction with the RNeasy kit, roughly 0.45 to 1 ug of the RNA was reverse transcribed using random hexamers. TCRdb passed the immunoSEQ multiplex PCR reads through MiXCR, listing each CDR3 protein once. Here the sample spans about 180,000 distinct CDR3 sequences, roughly 92% being singletons. Sequenced material: CD4+ T cells from PBMCs. The receptor was derived from a human donor with multiple sclerosis. The rearrangement links TRBV27 to TRBJ2-7, with unresolved D. CDR3 loop: CASSSPPSEQYF. CDR3 bases: TGTGCCAGCAGTTCGCCCCCTAGTGAGCAGTACTTC.